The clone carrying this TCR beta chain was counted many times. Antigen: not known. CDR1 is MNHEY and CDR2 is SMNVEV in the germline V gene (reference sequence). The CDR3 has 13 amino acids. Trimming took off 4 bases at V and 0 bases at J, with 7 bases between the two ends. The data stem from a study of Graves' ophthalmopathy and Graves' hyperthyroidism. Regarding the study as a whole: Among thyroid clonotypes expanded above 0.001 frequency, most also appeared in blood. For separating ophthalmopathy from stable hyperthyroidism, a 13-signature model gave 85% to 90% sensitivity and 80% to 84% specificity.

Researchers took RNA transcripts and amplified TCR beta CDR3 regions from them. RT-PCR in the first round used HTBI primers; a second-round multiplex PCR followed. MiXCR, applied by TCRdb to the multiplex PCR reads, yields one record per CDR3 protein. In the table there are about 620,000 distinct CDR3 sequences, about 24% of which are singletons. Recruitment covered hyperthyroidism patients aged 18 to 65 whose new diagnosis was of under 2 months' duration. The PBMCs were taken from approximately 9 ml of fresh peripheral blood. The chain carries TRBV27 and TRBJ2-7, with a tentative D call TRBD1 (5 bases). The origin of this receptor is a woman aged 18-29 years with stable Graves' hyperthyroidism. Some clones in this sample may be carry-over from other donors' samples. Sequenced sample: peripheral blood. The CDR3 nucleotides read TGTGCCAGCAGTTGGGGCAGCTCCTACGAGCAGTACTTC. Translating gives CASSWGSSYEQYF.